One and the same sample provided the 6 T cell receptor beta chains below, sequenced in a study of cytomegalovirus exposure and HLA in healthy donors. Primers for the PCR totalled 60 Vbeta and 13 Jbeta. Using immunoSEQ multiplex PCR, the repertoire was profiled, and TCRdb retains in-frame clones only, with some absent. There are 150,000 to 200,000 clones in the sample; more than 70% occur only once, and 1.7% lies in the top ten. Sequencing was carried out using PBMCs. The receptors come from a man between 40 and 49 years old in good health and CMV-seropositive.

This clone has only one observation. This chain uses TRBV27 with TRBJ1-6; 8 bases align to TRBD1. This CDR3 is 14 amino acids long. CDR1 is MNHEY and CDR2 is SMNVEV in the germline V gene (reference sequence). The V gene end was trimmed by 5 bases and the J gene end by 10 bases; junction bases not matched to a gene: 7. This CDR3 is CASSKAGGRSPLHF. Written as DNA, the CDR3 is TGTGCCAGCAGTAAAGCAGGGGGCAGATCACCCCTCCACTTT.

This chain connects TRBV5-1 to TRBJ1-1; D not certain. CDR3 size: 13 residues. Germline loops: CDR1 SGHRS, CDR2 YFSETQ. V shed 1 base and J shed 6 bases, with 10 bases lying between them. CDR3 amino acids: CASSLTGRAEAFF. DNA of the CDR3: TGCGCCAGCAGCTTGACCGGGAGGGCTGAAGCTTTCTTT.

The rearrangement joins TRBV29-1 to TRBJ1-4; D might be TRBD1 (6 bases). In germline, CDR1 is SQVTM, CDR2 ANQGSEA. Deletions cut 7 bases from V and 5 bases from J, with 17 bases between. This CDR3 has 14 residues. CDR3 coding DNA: TGCAGCGCACACGCTACCGGGACAAATGAAAAACTGTTTTTT. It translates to CSAHATGTNEKLFF.

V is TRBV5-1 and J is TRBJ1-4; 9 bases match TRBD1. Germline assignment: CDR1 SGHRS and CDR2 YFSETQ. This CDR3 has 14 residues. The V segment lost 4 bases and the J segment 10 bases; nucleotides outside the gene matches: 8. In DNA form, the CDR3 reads TGCGCCAGCAGCGCAGAGGACAGGGGTGGAAAACTGTTTTTT. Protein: CASSAEDRGGKLFF.

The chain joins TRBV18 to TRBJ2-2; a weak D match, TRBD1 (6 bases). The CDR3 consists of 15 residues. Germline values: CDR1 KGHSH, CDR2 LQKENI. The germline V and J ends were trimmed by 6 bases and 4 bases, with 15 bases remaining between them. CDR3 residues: CASSQSRGGTGELFF. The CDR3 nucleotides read TGTGCCAGCTCTCAATCCCGAGGGGGCACCGGGGAGCTGTTTTTT. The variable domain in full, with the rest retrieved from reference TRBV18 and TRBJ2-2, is NAGVMQNPRHLVRRRGQEARLRCSPMKGHSHVYWYRQLPEEGLKFMVYLQKENIIDESGMPKERFSAEFPKEGPSILRIQQVVRGDSAAYFCASSQSRGGTGELFFGEGSRLTVL.

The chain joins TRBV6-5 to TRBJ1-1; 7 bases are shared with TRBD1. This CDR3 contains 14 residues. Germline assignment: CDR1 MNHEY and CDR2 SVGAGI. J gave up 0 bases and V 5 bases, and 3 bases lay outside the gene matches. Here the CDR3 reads CASSKGQLNTEAFF. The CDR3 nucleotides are TGTGCCAGCAGTAAGGGACAGTTGAACACTGAAGCTTTCTTT.